This T cell receptor (beta chain) came from a study of blood T cells in healthy people across ages. At least 6 micrograms of total RNA were extracted per sample. Looked up from germline, CDR1 is MDHEN and CDR2 is SYDVKM. CDR3 length equals 14 residues. PCR was performed a second time for roughly 6 to 12 cycles using a sample-barcoded 5' primer and a J-beta primer mix. Through a template-switch adaptor with 12 random nucleotides, each cDNA molecule received a tag. Sequencing yielded, for each sample, at least 2.5 million paired-end reads carrying CDR3. TCRdb passed the 5' RACE reads through MiXCR, listing each CDR3 protein once. The sample shows hundreds of thousands of distinct CDR3 sequences, roughly 58% of them seen only once.

The clonotype comes from a man aged 55 to 70 in good health. This chain connects TRBV28 to TRBJ2-5; tentatively, D is TRBD1 (6 bases). Judging by the DNA end, TRBJ2-7 fits better; the J call may be wrong. Input material: blood. The CDR3 DNA sequence: TGTGCCAGCGGTTCGACGCAGGGGTACTACGAGCAGTACTTC. Translated: CASGSTQGYYEQYF.